The table lists the clone carrying this TCR beta chain with a count of one. Its antigen is still unknown. The CDR3 runs to 16 residues. The J segment lost 2 bases and the V segment lost 3 bases, leaving 5 bases of the junction unmatched. Germline-derived CDR1 and CDR2 are SGHVS and FQNEAQ. The record originates from a study of cytomegalovirus exposure and HLA in healthy donors. The study's findings and limits: Roughly uniform sequencing depth across donors was assumed, possibly incorrectly. TCR beta V- and J-gene trimming, according to a later analysis, was linked to a missense DCLRE1C variant. It was about 180 TCR beta chains that were listed as cytomegalovirus-associated. The study had only CMV serostatus as immune exposure information.

With 60 Vbeta and 13 Jbeta primers, the PCR was carried out. Clones were sequenced by immunoSEQ multiplex PCR, and TCRdb holds only the in-frame ones, with some missing. The data contain about 150,000 clones, 80% of them singletons. This receptor was obtained from a woman aged 45-59 years in good health and CMV-seropositive. Sequences were obtained from PBMCs. The chain couples TRBV7-8 to TRBJ2-2; TRBD2 aligns across 8 bases. CDR3 in amino acids: CASSFAGGPNTGELFF. DNA of the CDR3: TGTGCCAGCAGCTTTGCGGGGGGCCCTAACACCGGGGAGCTGTTTTTT.